This T cell receptor (beta chain) was identified during a study of T cells expressing NK-cell markers. Study details: Seven sequenced donors out of eight were HCMV-seropositive, one seronegative.

Regarding the study as a whole: The dominant NKG2C+ clonotypes represented about 1.0-7.5% of CD8+ T cells in several donors. What remained unclear was the HCMV specificity of expanded NKG2C+ T cell clones.

Worth noting for this clonotype: Its antigen is still unknown.

Germline V gives CDR1 MNHEY, CDR2 SVGEGT. The CDR3 is made up of 13 amino acids. Scientists made TCR beta cDNA using 5'RACE template switching with UMIs. TCRdb re-called the 5' RACE reads and catalogs CDR3 proteins one per entry, DNA excluded. The data include about 450,000 distinct CDR3 sequences; the top ten clones carry about 7.3%. The receptor comes from a woman aged 18 to 75 in good health. This chain uses TRBV6-2 or TRBV6-3 with TRBJ2-7; TCRdb's assignment of TRBD1 cannot be checked, as there is no DNA. The sequenced material came from blood T cells: a sorted CD56 or NKG2C T cell subset, CD4+ or CD8+ T cells, or bulk PBMC T cells (not recorded which). The CDR3 spells CASSKNRVNEQYF.